This is a list of T cell receptor beta chains from one sample in a study of T cells after yellow fever vaccination. Via MiXCR, TCRdb re-called the 5' RACE reads, giving one row per CDR3 protein. This sample yields 150,000 to 200,000 distinct CDR3 sequences, of which approximately 6.2% are seen a single time; less than 3.5% belongs to the top ten. This material consisted of CD4+ T cells sorted from PBMCs, taken on the day of the first yellow fever vaccination. The receptors originated from a man aged 18 to 29 who received the YFV17D yellow fever vaccine. The CDR3 runs from the conserved cysteine through the conserved F or W. D genes are given only for firm matches. Clone size appears in some rows only: once, few, many, or a class for an expanded clone.

d_gene	v_gene	j_gene	abundance	CDR3nt	CDR3aa
NA	TRBV7-3	TRBJ2-3	many	TGTGCCAGCAGCTTATGGGTCACAGATACGCAGTATTTT	CASSLWVTDTQYF
NA	TRBV20-1	TRBJ2-3	few	TGCAGTGCTAGAGTCCCAGGGACAAGCACAGATACGCAGTATTTT	CSARVPGTSTDTQYF
NA	TRBV3-1	TRBJ2-4	many	TGTGCCAGCAGCCTCGGGACATTAGCCAAAAACATTCAGTACTTC	CASSLGTLAKNIQYF
TRBD1	TRBV12-3/TRBV12-4	TRBJ1-1	many	TGTGCCAGCAGTTTACAGGGGGCAGGAAACACTGAAGCTTTCTTT	CASSLQGAGNTEAFF
NA	TRBV7-7	TRBJ2-1	many	TGTGCCAGCAGCCAGAGTTTCGGTTACGGGGCCAACAATGAGCAGTTCTTC	CASSQSFGYGANNEQFF
NA	TRBV15	TRBJ2-3	many	TGTGCCACCAGCCCCCGTAGTACCGGCACAGATACGCAGTATTTT	CATSPRSTGTDTQYF
NA	TRBV9	TRBJ2-5	few	TGTGCCAACACTCCCGGAGGGGAGCTCTGGGGGGGCCCCCTTAAAGAGACCCAGTACTTC	CANTPGGELWGGPLKETQYF
NA	TRBV12-3/TRBV12-4	TRBJ1-3	few	TGTGCCAGCAGTTTTGGGGGGGCGGGCACCATATATTTT	CASSFGGAGTIYF
NA	TRBV6-5	TRBJ2-7	many	TGTGCCAGCAGTTACTCCCCGGAAAGCTCCTACGAGCAGTACTTC	CASSYSPESSYEQYF
NA	TRBV6-2/TRBV6-3	TRBJ1-1	few	TGTGCCAGCAGAAGACAGCCGAACACTGAAGCTTTCTTT	CASRRQPNTEAFF
NA	TRBV18	TRBJ1-1	many	TGTGCCAGCTCACCCGACAGGAGGGGTGAAGCTTTCTTT	CASSPDRRGEAFF
TRBD2	TRBV12-3/TRBV12-4	TRBJ2-3	few	TGTGCTACCAGGCTAGCGGGGAACACAGATACGCAGTATTTT	CATRLAGNTDTQYF
TRBD1	TRBV7-2	TRBJ1-1	many	TGTGCCAGCAGCTGGTGGACAGGGAGACCTTTCTTT	CASSWWTGRPFF
TRBD1	TRBV7-2	TRBJ2-5	many	TGTGCCAGCAGACTTCAGGAAGGGGACAGGGCGGAGACCCAGTACTTC	CASRLQEGDRAETQYF
TRBD1	TRBV7-2	TRBJ2-1	few	TGTGCCAGCAGCGGACGACAGGGTTGGAATGAGCAGTTCTTC	CASSGRQGWNEQFF
NA	TRBV20-1	TRBJ1-2	NA	TGCAGTGCTAGAGTCTCCCCCACAGGGCTCTATGGCTACACCTTC	CSARVSPTGLYGYTF
NA	TRBV20-1	TRBJ2-5	few	TGCAGTGCTAGAGGACTATACCAAGAGACCCAGTACTTC	CSARGLYQETQYF
NA	TRBV5-1	TRBJ2-3	many	TGCGCCAGCAGCCGGGACAAGGGTGCATATACGCAGTATTTT	CASSRDKGAYTQYF
NA	TRBV18	TRBJ2-7	few	TGTGCCAGCTCACCGGACTCTCGTCAGCAGTACTTC	CASSPDSRQQYF
NA	TRBV5-1	TRBJ1-4	NA	TGCGCCAGCAGCCGAGATTCCCAGGGATATGAAAAACTGTTTTTT	CASSRDSQGYEKLFF
TRBD1	TRBV10-3	TRBJ2-7	many	TGTGCCATCAGTGGGGGCCCCGGACAGGGGTACGAGCAGTACTTC	CAISGGPGQGYEQYF
TRBD2	TRBV20-1	TRBJ2-1	many	TGCAGTGCTAGAGACCGACTAGCCGGGGACTACAATGAGCAGTTCTTC	CSARDRLAGDYNEQFF
NA	TRBV20-1	TRBJ1-2	NA	TGCAGTGCTAGGGTCCTGGACCTGGGCTACACCTTC	CSARVLDLGYTF
NA	TRBV7-9	TRBJ2-2	NA	TGTGCCAGCAGCCGCCCTAGGGGAGGAAACACCGGGGAGCTGTTTTTT	CASSRPRGGNTGELFF
NA	TRBV6-6	TRBJ1-1	few	TGTGCCAGCAGTAGGGCGACAAACACTGAAGCTTTCTTT	CASSRATNTEAFF
TRBD1	TRBV5-1	TRBJ1-2	NA	TGCGCCAGCAGCTTGGCGGGACAGGGAGGCGGCTACGCCTTC	CASSLAGQGGGYAF